Below are 10 T cell receptor beta chains sequenced from a single sample in a study of blood T cells in healthy people across ages. Primers used in a second PCR of roughly 7 to 12 cycles were a sample-barcoded 5' primer and a J-beta primer mix. TCRdb reanalysed the 5' RACE reads using MiXCR and keeps one entry per CDR3 protein. Here the sample spans nearly 800,000 distinct CDR3 sequences, roughly three fifths being singletons. The sample taken for sequencing was blood. The receptors derive from a man aged 40-50 years in good health.

The chain's CDR3 is CASTKLGFDRVNEQFF. CDR3 bases: TGTGCCAGCACAAAGTTAGGGTTCGACAGGGTCAATGAGCAGTTCTTC. The V and J genes are TRBV27 and TRBJ2-1; TRBD1 aligns across 7 bases. CDR1 is MNHEY and CDR2 is SMNVEV in the germline V gene (reference sequence). The CDR3 loop spans 16 amino acids. Trimming cost V 7 bases and J 6 bases; bases outside gene matches: 15.

This rearrangement joins TRBV27 to TRBJ2-1; D may correspond to TRBD1 or TRBD2 (5 bases each). The germline gives CDR1 MNHEY, CDR2 SMNVEV (reference sequence). The CDR3 runs 15 residues. With 2 bases removed from V and 9 bases from J, the gap between germline ends came to 17 bases. The CDR3 protein is CASSLKRDRRSEQFF. CDR3 bases: TGTGCCAGCAGTTTAAAACGGGACCGGCGGAGTGAGCAGTTCTTC.

This chain joins TRBV12-3 or TRBV12-4 and TRBJ1-2; no clear D gene. V was trimmed by 3 bases and J by 8 bases, leaving 7 bases between them. CDR3 length: 11 residues. The CDR3 DNA is TGTGCCAGCAGTTTTTACGAAGGCTACACCTTC. This translates into CASSFYEGYTF.

The chain links TRBV28 to TRBJ2-5, with D perhaps TRBD2 (6 bases). The DNA end is a closer match to TRBJ2-7, so the J assignment may be wrong. Germline V gene sequence: CDR1 MDHEN, CDR2 SYDVKM. The length of the CDR3 is 16 residues. CDR3 region: CASSLTVRGLGYEQYF. CDR3 DNA sequence: TGTGCCAGCAGTTTAACAGTAAGGGGACTCGGGTACGAGCAGTACTTC.

The V call is TRBV25-1, the J call TRBJ2-3, with a weak D call TRBD2 (5 bases). The length of the CDR3 is 13 residues. Trimming left V 4 bases short and J 8 bases short, with 13 bases between. Looked up from germline, CDR1 is MGHDK and CDR2 is SYGVNS. The CDR3 loop reads CASSASLSGTQYF. The CDR3 DNA reads TGTGCCAGCAGTGCGAGTTTGAGCGGTACGCAGTATTTT.

The rearrangement links TRBV7-2 to TRBJ2-7, with 9 bases fitting TRBD2. V lost 5 bases and J lost 12; bases outside the gene matches: 8. The CDR3 spans 12 residues. From germline, CDR1 is SGHTA and CDR2 FQGNSA. CDR3 sequence: CASSLRGGVPYF. The DNA for the CDR3 is TGTGCCAGCAGCCTTCGCGGGGGGGTTCCGTACTTC. Full variable domain (outside the CDR3, taken from reference TRBV7-2 and TRBJ2-7): GAGVSQSPSNKVTEKGKDVELRCDPISGHTALYWYRQSLGQGLEFLIYFQGNSAPDKSGLPSDRFSAERTGGSVSTLTIQRTQQEDSAVYLCASSLRGGVPYFGPGTRLTVT.

V and J are TRBV6-5 and TRBJ1-1; the match to TRBD1 covers 7 bases. V lost 0 bases, J lost 3 bases, and 4 bases stayed unmatched. Germline assignment: CDR1 MNHEY and CDR2 SVGAGI. The CDR3 extends over 15 amino acids. In DNA form, the CDR3 reads TGTGCCAGCAGTTACTCAAGGGGGCGCGACACTGAAGCTTTCTTT. Translated, it gives CASSYSRGRDTEAFF.

This chain uses TRBV4-1 with TRBJ2-1; D possibly matches TRBD1 or TRBD2 (6 bases each). This CDR3 has 16 amino acids. The ends were cut back, 4 bases at V and 5 bases at J, with 18 bases in the middle. Germline loops: CDR1 MGHRA, CDR2 YSYEKL. The CDR3 region has the DNA TGCGCCAGCAGCCCAGGGGACGGGGGTGGAAACAATGAGCAGTTCTTC. Its protein is CASSPGDGGGNNEQFF.

The rearrangement links TRBV28 to TRBJ1-6; TRBD1 matches at 11 bases. This CDR3 has 17 residues. With V trimmed by 2 bases and J by 8 bases, 8 bases remained unmatched. Germline V CDR1 and CDR2: MDHEN, SYDVKM. Here the CDR3 reads CASSLRLGDRGYSPLHF. For the CDR3, the DNA is TGTGCCAGCAGTTTACGGCTTGGGGACAGGGGGTATTCACCCCTCCACTTT.

V is TRBV4-3 and J is TRBJ2-7; no reliable D call. Deletions cut 3 bases from V and 6 bases from J, with 9 bases between. CDR1 and CDR2 from the germline V gene are LGHNA and YSLEER. The CDR3 is 12 residues long. The CDR3 region is CASSHRTGEQYF. For the CDR3, the DNA is TGCGCCAGCAGCCATAGAACCGGCGAGCAGTACTTC.